The 3 T cell receptor beta chains listed next were all sequenced from one sample in a study of a mutant IDH1 vaccine in newly diagnosed glioma. Their specific antigens are unknown. The assay was immunoSEQ multiplex PCR, and TCRdb's table has in-frame clones only and misses some. In the table there are around 50,000 clones, roughly 80% of which are singletons. This sample's time point: week 47, end of study. Doses of 300 ug of mutant IDH1 20-mer peptide were given with topical imiquimod. The material sequenced was PBMCs, taken from a glioma patient whose treatment included an IDH1 peptide vaccine. Receptors were obtained from a woman in her 30s with glioma. Some clones in this sample may be carry-over from other donors' samples.

This chain uses TRBV30 with TRBJ2-1; D remains ambiguous. Germline V CDR1 and CDR2: GTSNPN, SVGIG (reference sequence). The CDR3 length is 13 residues. Trimming pared 0 bases from V and 0 bases from J, leaving 3 bases between. The CDR3 bases are TGTGCCTGGAGTGTAGTCTCCTACAATGAGCAGTTCTTC. Its translation is CAWSVVSYNEQFF.

The chain links TRBV30 to TRBJ1-4; TRBD1 might be the D (5 bases). Germline V gives CDR1 GTSNPN, CDR2 SVGIG (reference sequence). This CDR3 has 12 amino acids. V dropped 0 bases and J dropped 8 bases, with 7 bases sitting between them. CDR3 region: CAWSVGGEKLFF. The CDR3 region has the DNA TGTGCCTGGAGTGTGGGGGGGGAAAAACTGTTTTTT.

The J gene is TRBJ2-1, the V gene TRBV6-6, with 9 bases that match TRBD2. This CDR3 has 16 amino acids. The J segment lost 4 bases and the V segment lost 0 bases, leaving 4 bases of the junction unmatched. Germline V gene lookup returns CDR1 MNHNY and CDR2 SVGAGI (reference sequence). In DNA, the CDR3 is TGTGCCAGCAGTTACTCACCGCGGGAGGGGTACAATGAGCAGTTCTTC. Amino acid sequence: CASSYSPREGYNEQFF.